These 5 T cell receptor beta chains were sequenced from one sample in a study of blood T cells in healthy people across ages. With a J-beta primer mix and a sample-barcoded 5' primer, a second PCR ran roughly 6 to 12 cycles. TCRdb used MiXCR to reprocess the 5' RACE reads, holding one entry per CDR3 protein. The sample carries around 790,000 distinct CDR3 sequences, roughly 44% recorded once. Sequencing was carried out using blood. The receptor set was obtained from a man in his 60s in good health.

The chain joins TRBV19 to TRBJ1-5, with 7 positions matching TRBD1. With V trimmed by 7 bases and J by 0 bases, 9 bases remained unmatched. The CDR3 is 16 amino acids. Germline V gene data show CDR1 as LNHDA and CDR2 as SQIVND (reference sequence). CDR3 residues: CASIGTAHYSNQPQHF. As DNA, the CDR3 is TGTGCCAGTATCGGGACAGCACACTATAGCAATCAGCCCCAGCATTTT.

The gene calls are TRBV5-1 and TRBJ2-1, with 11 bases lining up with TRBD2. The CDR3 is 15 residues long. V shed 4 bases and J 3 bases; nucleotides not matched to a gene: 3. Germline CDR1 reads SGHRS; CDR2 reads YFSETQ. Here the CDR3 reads CASSEGTSGYNEQFF. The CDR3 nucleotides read TGCGCCAGCAGCGAAGGGACTAGCGGCTACAATGAGCAGTTCTTC.

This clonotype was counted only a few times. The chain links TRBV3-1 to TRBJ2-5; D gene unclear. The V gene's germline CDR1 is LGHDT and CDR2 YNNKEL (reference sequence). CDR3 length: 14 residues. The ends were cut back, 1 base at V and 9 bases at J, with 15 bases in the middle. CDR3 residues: CASSQVGGPGAQYF. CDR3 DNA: TGTGCCAGCAGCCAAGTCGGCGGCCCTGGGGCCCAGTACTTC.

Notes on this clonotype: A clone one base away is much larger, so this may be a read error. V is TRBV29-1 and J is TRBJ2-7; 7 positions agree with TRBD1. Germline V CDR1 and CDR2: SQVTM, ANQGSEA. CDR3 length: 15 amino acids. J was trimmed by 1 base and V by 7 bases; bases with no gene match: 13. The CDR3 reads CSAPGTVTKSYEQYF. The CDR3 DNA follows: TGCAGCGCCCCCGGGACAGTGACAAAGTCCTACGAGCAGTACTTC.

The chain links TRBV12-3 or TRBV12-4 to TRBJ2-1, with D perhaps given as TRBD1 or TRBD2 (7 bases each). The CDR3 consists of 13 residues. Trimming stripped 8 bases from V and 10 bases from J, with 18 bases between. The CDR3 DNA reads TGTGCCAGCTACAGGGGAGGGCGAGCGGAGCAGTTCTTC. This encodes CASYRGGRAEQFF.